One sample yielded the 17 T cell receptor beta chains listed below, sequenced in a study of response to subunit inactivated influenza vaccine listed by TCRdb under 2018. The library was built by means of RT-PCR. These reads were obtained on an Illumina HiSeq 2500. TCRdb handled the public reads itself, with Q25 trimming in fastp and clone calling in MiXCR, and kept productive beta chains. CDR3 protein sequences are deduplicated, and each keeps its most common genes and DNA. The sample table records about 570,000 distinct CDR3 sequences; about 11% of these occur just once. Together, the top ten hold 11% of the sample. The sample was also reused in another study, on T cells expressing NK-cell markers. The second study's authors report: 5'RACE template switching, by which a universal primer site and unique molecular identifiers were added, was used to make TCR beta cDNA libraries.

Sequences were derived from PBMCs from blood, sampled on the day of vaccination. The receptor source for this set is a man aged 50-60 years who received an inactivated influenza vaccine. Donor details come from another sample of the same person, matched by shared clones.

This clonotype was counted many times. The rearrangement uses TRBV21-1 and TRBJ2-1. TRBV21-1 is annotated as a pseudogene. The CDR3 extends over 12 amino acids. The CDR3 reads CASRDFYNEQFF. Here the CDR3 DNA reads TGTGCCAGCCGGGACTTCTACAATGAGCAGTTCTTC.

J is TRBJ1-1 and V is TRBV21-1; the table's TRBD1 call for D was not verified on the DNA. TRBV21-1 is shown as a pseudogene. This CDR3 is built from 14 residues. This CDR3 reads CASSQDRVNTEAFF. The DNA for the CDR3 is TGTGCCAGCAGCCAGGACAGGGTAAACACTGAAGCTTTCTTT.

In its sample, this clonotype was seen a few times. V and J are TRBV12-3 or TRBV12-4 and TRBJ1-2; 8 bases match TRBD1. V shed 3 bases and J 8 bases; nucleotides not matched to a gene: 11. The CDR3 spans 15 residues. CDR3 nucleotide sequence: TGTGCCAGCAGTTTGGGACAGGCTCCTTATACCGGCTACACCTTC. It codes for CASSLGQAPYTGYTF.

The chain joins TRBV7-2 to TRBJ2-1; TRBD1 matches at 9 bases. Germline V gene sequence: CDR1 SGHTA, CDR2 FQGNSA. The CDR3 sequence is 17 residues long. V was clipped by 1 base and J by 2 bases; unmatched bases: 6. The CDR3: CASSLGFGTGPYNEQFF. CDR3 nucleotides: TGTGCCAGCAGCTTAGGTTTCGGGACAGGGCCCTACAATGAGCAGTTCTTC. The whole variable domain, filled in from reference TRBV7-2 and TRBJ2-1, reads GAGVSQSPSNKVTEKGKDVELRCDPISGHTALYWYRQSLGQGLEFLIYFQGNSAPDKSGLPSDRFSAERTGGSVSTLTIQRTQQEDSAVYLCASSLGFGTGPYNEQFFGPGTRLTVL.

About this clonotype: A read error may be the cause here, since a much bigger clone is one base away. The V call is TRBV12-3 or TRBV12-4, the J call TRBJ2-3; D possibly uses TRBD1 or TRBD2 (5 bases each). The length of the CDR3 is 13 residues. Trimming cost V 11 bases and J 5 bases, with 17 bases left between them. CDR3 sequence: CAPGASLRDTQYF. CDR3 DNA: TGTGCCCCCGGGGCTAGCCTAAGAGATACGCAGTATTTT.

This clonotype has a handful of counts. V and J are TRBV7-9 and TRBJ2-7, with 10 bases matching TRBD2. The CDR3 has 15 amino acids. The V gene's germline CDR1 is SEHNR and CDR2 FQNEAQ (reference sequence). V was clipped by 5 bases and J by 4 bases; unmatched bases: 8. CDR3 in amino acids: CASSPSGRAPYEQYF. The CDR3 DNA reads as TGTGCCAGCAGCCCCAGCGGGAGGGCCCCTTACGAGCAGTACTTC.

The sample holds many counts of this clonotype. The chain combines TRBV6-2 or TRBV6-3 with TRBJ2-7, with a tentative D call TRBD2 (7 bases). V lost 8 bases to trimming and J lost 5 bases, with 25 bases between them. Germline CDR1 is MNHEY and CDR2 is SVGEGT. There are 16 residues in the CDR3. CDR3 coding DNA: TGTGCCAGCGAACCTGCTACGGGGGGCGATGTAAACGAGCAGTACTTC. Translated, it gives CASEPATGGDVNEQYF.

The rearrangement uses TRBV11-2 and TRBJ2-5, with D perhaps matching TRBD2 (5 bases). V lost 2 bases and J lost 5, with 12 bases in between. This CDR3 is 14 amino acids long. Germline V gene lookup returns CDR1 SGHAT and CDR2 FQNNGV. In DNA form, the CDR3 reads TGTGCCAGCAGCTTAAGTGTGAGGGAGGAGACCCAGTACTTC. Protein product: CASSLSVREETQYF.

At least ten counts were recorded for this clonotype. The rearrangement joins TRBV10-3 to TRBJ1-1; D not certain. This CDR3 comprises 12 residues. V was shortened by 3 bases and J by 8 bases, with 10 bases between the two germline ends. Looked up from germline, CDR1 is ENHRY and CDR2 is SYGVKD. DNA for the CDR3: TGTGCCATCAGTGAACCCGGTGTAGAAGCTTTCTTT. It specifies CAISEPGVEAFF.

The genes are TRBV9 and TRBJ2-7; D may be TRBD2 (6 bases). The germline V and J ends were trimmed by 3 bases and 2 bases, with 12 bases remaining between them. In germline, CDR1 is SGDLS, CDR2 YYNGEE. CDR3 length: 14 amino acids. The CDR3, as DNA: TGTGCCAGCAGCGCGGGAGTGGTCCCCTACGAGCAGTACTTC. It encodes CASSAGVVPYEQYF. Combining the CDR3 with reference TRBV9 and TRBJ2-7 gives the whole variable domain DSGVTQTPKHLITATGQRVTLRCSPRSGDLSVYWYQQSLDQGLQFLIQYYNGEERAKGNILERFSAQQFPDLHSELNLSSLELGDSALYFCASSAGVVPYEQYFGPGTRLTVT.

DNA for the CDR3: TGCAGTGCTACCGTGGGCGCAATGAACACTGAAGCTTTCTTT. Amino acid sequence: CSATVGAMNTEAFF. V usage is TRBV20-1 and J usage is TRBJ1-1, with D unclear. The germline V and J ends were trimmed by 4 bases and 0 bases, with 12 bases remaining between them. CDR1 and CDR2 (germline): DFQATT, SNEGSKA (reference sequence). The length of the CDR3 is 14 residues.

The CDR3 is CATSSPGEGPGGPQHF. The DNA of the CDR3 is TGTGCCACCAGCAGTCCGGGGGAGGGCCCAGGGGGGCCCCAGCATTTT. This sequence joins TRBV15 and TRBJ1-5; 7 nucleotides line up with TRBD1. V was pared by 3 bases and J by 9 bases, with 14 bases of the junction left unmatched. Germline V CDR1 and CDR2: LNHNV, YYDKDF (reference sequence). CDR3 length: 16 residues.

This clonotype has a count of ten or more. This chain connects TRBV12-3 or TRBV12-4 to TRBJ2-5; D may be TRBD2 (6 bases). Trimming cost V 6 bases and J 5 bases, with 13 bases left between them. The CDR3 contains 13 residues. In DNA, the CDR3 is TGTGCCAGCAGATTTGTTGGGGGGGAGACCCAGTACTTC. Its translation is CASRFVGGETQYF.

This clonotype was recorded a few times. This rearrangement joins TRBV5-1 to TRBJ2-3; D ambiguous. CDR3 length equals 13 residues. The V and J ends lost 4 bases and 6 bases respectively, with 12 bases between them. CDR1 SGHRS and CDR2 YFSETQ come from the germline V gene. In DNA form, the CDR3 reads TGCGCCAGCAGCCCCCTAGGGTCGGATACGCAGTATTTT. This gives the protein CASSPLGSDTQYF.

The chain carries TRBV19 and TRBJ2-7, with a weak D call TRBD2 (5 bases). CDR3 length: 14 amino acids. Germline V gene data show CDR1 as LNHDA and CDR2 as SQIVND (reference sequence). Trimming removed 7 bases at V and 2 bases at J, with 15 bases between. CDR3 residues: CASTPGGFPYEQYF. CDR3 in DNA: TGTGCCAGTACCCCAGGCGGGTTTCCCTACGAGCAGTACTTC.

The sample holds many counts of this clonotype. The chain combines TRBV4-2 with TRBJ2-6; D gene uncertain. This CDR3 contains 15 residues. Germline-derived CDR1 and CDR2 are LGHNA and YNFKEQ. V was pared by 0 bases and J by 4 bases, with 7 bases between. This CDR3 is CASSQDIRGANVLTF. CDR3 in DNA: TGTGCCAGCAGCCAAGATATTCGGGGGGCCAACGTCCTGACTTTC.

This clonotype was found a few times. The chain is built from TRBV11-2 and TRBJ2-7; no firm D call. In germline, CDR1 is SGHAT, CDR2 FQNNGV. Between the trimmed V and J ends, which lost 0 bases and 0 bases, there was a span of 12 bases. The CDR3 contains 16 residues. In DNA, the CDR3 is TGTGCCAGCAGCTTAGAAAGAAGCGAGAGCTCCTACGAGCAGTACTTC. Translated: CASSLERSESSYEQYF.